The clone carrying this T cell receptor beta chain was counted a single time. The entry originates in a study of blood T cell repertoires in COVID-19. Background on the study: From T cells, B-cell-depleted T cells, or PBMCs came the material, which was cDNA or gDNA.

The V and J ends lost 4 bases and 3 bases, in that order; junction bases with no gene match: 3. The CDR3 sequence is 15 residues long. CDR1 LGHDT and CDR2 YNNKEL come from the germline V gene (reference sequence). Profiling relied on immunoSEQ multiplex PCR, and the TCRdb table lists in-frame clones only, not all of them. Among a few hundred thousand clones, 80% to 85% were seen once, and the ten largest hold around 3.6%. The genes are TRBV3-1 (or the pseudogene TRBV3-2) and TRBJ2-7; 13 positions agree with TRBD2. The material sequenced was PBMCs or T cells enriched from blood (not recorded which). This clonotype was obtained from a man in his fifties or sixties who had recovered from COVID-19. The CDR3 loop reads CASSLRLAGGYEQYF. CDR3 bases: TGTGCCAGCAGCCTCCGACTAGCGGGAGGCTACGAGCAGTACTTC.